The clone carrying this T cell receptor beta chain was found many times. Its antigen is as yet unknown. The entry originates in a study of T-cell memory formation after mild COVID-19. Overall study: The study found TCR clusters largely donor specific. Broader study findings: Nothing confirmed that second-wave clones peaking on day 37 were specific for SARS-CoV-2.

TCRdb reprocessed the 5' RACE reads with MiXCR, giving one entry per CDR3 protein. The sample yields hundreds of thousands of distinct CDR3 sequences, approximately 21% seen once. With V trimmed by 8 bases and J by 4 bases, 6 bases remained unmatched. The CDR3 contains 14 residues. Per the germline V gene, CDR1 is SGHTA and CDR2 is FQGNSA. The clonotype was recovered from an adult woman who had mild COVID-19 (a few samples of this study predate the infection). Cell type and time point are not known. Sequencing was carried out using PBMCs or a T cell subset sorted from them (not recorded which). The chain links TRBV7-2 to TRBJ2-3; TRBD2 aligns across 10 bases. The DNA of the CDR3 is TGTGCCAGCGTCAGCGGGAGGGCTTCAGATACGCAGTATTTT. Residues: CASVSGRASDTQYF.